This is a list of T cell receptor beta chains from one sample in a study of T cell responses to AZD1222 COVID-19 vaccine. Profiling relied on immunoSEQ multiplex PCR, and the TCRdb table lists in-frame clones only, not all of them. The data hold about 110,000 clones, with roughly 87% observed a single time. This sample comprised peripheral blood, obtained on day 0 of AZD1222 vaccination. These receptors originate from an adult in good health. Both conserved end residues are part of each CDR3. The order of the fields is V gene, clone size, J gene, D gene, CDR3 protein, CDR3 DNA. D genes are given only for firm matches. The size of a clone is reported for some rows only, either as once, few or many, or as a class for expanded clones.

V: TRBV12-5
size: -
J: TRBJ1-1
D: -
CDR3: CASGLVEDTEAFF
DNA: TGTGCTAGTGGTTTGGTTGAGGACACTGAAGCTTTCTTT

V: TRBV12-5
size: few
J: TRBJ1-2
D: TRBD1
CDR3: CASGLVRGQIVQKANYGYTF
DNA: TGTGCTAGTGGTTTGGTACGGGGACAGATAGTTCAAAAAGCTAACTATGGCTACACCTTC

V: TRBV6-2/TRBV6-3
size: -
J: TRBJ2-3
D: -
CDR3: CASSYSAARTDTQYF
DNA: TGTGCCAGCAGTTACTCTGCGGCCCGCACAGATACGCAGTATTTT

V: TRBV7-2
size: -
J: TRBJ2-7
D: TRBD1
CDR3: CASSLGNGQASF
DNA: TGTGCCAGCAGCTTAGGTAACGGACAGGCAAGCTTC

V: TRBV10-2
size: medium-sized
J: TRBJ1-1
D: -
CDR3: CASSESLSRLGAFF
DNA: TGCGCCAGCAGTGAGTCGTTGTCACGTTTGGGAGCTTTCTTT

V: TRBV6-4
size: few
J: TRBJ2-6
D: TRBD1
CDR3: CASSAGDSSGANVLTF
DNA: TGTGCCAGCAGTGCAGGGGACAGCTCTGGGGCCAACGTCCTGACTTTC

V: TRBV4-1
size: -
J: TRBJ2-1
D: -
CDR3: CASSQVLGGRDEQFF
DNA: TGCGCCAGCAGCCAAGTGTTGGGGGGCCGCGATGAGCAGTTCTTC

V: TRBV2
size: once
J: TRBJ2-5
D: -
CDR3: CASRMGWETQYF
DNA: TGTGCCAGCCGTATGGGGTGGGAGACCCAGTACTTC

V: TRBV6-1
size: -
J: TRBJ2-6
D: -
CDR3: CASSERAGASGGANVLTF
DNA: TGTGCCAGCAGTGAAAGGGCAGGGGCTTCGGGAGGGGCCAACGTCCTGACTTTC

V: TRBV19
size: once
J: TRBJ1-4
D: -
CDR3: CASSTVNNEKLFF
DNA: TGTGCCAGTAGTACAGTGAATAATGAAAAACTGTTTTTT

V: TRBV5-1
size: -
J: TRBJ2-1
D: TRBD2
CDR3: CASSSLTSGADNEQFF
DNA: TGCGCCAGCAGCTCCTTGACTAGCGGAGCTGACAATGAGCAGTTCTTC

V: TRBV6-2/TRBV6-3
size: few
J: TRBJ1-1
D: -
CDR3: CASSYAGLNTEAFF
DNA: TGTGCCAGCAGTTATGCAGGGTTGAACACTGAAGCTTTCTTT

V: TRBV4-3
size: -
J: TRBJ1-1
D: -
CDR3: CASSQLGGTEAFF
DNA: TGCGCCAGCAGCCAATTAGGGGGCACTGAAGCTTTCTTT

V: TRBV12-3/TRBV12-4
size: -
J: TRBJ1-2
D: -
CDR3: CASSPLPSRGYTF
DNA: TGTGCCAGCAGTCCACTTCCCTCCCGAGGCTACACCTTC

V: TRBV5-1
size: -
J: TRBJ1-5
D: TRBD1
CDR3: CASSLEAGGSNQPQHF
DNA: TGCGCCAGCAGCTTGGAAGCAGGGGGTAGCAATCAGCCCCAGCATTTT

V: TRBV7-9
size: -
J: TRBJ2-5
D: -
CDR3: CASSAQMGGETQYF
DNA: TGTGCCAGCAGCGCCCAAATGGGGGGAGAGACCCAGTACTTC

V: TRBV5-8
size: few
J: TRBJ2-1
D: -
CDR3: CASSLVAAFYNEQFF
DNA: TGTGCCAGCAGCTTGGTAGCGGCCTTCTACAATGAGCAGTTCTTC

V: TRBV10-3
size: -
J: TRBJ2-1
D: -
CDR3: CATMGWDEQFF
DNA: TGTGCCACGATGGGGTGGGATGAGCAGTTCTTC

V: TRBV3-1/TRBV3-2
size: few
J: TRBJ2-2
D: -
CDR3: CASSPTGLANTGELFF
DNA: TGTGCCAGCAGCCCCACAGGGCTCGCGAACACCGGGGAGCTGTTTTTT

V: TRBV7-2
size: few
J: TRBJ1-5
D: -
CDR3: CASSLNEGHPAGQPQHF
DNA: TGTGCCAGCAGCTTGAATGAAGGACACCCTGCGGGTCAGCCCCAGCATTTT

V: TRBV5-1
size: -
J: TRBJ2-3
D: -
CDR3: CASSREGKTYTQYF
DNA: TGCGCCAGCAGCCGAGAGGGCAAAACTTATACGCAGTATTTT

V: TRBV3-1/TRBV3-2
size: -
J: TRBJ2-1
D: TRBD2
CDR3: CASSQGAGAYNEQFF
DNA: TGTGCCAGCAGCCAGGGAGCGGGGGCTTACAATGAGCAGTTCTTC

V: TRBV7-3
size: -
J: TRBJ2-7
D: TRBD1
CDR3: CASTSWPGQGTVEQYF
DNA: TGTGCCAGCACCTCATGGCCGGGACAGGGTACCGTCGAGCAGTACTTC

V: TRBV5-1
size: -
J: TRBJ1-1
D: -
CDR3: CASSLEGVVTEAFF
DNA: TGCGCCAGCAGCTTGGAAGGAGTGGTTACTGAAGCTTTCTTT

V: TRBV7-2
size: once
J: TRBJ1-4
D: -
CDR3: CASSLRAGRFEKLFF
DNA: TGTGCCAGCAGCTTACGGGCAGGGAGGTTTGAAAAACTGTTTTTT